This TCR beta chain is from a study of identical twins. Between the trimmed V and J ends, which lost 2 bases and 2 bases, there was a span of 10 bases. The CDR3 sequence is 14 residues long. Via MiXCR, TCRdb re-called the 5' RACE reads, giving one row per CDR3 protein. The sample lists 1.5 million to 2 million distinct CDR3 sequences, 25% to 35% occurring once. Sequencing was done on a sample of cord blood. The V and J genes are TRBV23-1 and TRBJ2-7; D unresolved. TRBV23-1 is given ORF status, its function remaining uncertain. The TCR was taken from a newborn girl in good health. Written as DNA, the CDR3 is TGCGCCAGCAGTCAAGTCAGTTCTACCTACGAGCAGTACTTC. Translating gives CASSQVSSTYEQYF.